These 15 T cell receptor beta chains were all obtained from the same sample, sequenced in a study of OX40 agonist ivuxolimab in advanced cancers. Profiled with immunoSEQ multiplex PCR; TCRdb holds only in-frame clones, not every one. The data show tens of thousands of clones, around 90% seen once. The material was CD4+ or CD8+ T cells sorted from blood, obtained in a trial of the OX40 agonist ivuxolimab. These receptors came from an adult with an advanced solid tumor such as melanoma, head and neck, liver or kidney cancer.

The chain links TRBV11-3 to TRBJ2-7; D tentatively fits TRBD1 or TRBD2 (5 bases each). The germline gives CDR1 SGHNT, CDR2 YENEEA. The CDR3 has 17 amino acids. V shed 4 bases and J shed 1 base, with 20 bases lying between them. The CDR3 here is CASSSRDPEEGSYEQYF. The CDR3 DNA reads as TGTGCCAGCAGCTCCCGGGACCCCGAAGAGGGTTCCTACGAGCAGTACTTC.

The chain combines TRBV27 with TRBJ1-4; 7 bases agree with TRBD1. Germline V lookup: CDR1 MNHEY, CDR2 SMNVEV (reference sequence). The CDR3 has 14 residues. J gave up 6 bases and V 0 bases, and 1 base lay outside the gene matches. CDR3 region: CASSLSTGYEKLFF. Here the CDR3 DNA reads TGTGCCAGCAGTTTATCGACAGGGTATGAAAAACTGTTTTTT.

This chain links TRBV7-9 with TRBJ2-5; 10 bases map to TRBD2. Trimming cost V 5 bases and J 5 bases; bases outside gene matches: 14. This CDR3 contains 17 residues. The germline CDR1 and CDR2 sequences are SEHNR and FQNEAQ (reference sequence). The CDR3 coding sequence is TGTGCCAGCAGCCCACTAGCGGGAACTCTCCTCGGTGAGACCCAGTACTTC. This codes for CASSPLAGTLLGETQYF.

CDR3 in DNA: TGCGCCAGCAGCGGGAGACAGGGTGGGGAGCTGTTTTTT. Amino acid sequence: CASSGRQGGELFF. The genes are TRBV5-1 and TRBJ2-2; the match to TRBD1 covers 7 bases. Germline trimming cut 4 bases from V and 8 bases from J; bases unmatched to any gene: 5. Germline-derived CDR1 and CDR2 are SGHRS and YFSETQ. The CDR3 runs 13 residues.

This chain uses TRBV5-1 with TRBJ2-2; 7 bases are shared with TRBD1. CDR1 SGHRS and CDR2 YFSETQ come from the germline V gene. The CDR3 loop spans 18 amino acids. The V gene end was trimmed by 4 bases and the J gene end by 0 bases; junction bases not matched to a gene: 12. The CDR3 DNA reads TGCGCCAGCAGCCTGGGGTTCGGGACAGAGACGAACACCGGGGAGCTGTTTTTT. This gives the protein CASSLGFGTETNTGELFF.

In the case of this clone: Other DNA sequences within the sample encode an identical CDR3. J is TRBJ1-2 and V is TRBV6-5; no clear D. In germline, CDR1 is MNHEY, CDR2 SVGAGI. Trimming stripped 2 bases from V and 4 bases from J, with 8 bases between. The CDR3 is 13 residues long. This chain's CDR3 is CASSYSASYGYTF. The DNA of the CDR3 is TGTGCCAGCAGTTACAGCGCATCCTATGGCTACACCTTC.

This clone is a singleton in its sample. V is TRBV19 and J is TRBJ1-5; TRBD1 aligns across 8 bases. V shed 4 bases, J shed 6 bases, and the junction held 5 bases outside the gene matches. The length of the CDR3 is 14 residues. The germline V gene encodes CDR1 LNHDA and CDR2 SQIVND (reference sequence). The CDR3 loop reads CASSTTGGGQPQHF. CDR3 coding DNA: TGTGCCAGTAGTACCACAGGGGGTGGTCAGCCCCAGCATTTT.

CDR3 loop: CASPGQGNYEQYF. CDR3 DNA: TGTGCCAGTCCGGGACAGGGGAACTACGAGCAGTACTTC. The genes are TRBV27 and TRBJ2-7, with 10 bases aligning to TRBD1. This CDR3 is built from 13 residues. Germline V lookup: CDR1 MNHEY, CDR2 SMNVEV (reference sequence). The V segment lost 9 bases and the J segment 3 bases; nucleotides outside the gene matches: 5.

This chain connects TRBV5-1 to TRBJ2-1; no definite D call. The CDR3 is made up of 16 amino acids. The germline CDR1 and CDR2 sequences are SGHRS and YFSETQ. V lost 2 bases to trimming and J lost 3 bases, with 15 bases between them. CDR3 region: CASSFPQSVGYNEQFF. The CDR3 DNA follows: TGCGCCAGCAGCTTCCCCCAAAGCGTAGGCTACAATGAGCAGTTCTTC. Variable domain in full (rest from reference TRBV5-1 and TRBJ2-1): KAGVTQTPRYLIKTRGQQVTLSCSPISGHRSVSWYQQTPGQGLQFLFEYFSETQRNKGNFPGRFSGRQFSNSRSEMNVSTLELGDSALYLCASSFPQSVGYNEQFFGPGTRLTVL.

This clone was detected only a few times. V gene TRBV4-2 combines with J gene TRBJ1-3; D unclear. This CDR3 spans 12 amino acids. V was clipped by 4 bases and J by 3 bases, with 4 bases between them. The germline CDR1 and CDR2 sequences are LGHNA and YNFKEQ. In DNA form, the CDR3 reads TGTGCCAGCAGCCTTTATGGAAACACCATATATTTT. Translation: CASSLYGNTIYF.

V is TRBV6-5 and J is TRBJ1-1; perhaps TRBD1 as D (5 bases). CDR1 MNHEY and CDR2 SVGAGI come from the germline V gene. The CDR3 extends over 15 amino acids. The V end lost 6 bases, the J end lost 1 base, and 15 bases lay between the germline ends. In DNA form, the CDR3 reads TGTGCCAGCAGCACCGGGGTGGGGGGGAACACTGAAGCTTTCTTT. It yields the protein CASSTGVGGNTEAFF.

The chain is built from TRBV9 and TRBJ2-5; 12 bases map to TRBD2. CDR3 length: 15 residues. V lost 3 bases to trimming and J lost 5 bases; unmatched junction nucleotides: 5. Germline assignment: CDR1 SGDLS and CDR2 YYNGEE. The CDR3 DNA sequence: TGTGCCAGCAGCGCTAGACTAGCGGGAGAGGAGACCCAGTACTTC. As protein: CASSARLAGEETQYF.

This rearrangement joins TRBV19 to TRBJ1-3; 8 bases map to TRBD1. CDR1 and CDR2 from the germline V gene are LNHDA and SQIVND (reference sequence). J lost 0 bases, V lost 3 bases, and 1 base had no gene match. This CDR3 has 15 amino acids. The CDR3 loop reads CASSIQGASGNTIYF. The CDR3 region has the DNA TGTGCCAGTAGTATTCAGGGGGCCTCTGGAAACACCATATATTTT.

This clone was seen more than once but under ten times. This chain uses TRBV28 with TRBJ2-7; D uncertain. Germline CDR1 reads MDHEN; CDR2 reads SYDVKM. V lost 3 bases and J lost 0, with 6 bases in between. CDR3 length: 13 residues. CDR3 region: CASSLASSYEQYF. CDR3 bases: TGTGCCAGCAGTTTGGCCTCCTCCTACGAGCAGTACTTC.

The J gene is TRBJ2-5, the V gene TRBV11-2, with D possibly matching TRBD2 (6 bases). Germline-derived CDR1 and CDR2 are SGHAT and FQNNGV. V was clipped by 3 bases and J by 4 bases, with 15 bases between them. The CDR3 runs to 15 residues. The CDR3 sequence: CASSFSVGGGETQYF. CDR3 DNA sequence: TGTGCCAGCAGCTTCAGTGTGGGAGGCGGAGAGACCCAGTACTTC.